Each of the 10 T cell receptor beta chains below was sequenced from the same sample in a study of graft-versus-host responses after intestinal transplantation. The method was immunoSEQ multiplex PCR; TCRdb's version includes in-frame clones alone and lacks a portion of them. The table lists about 98,000 clones, 86% of them singletons, with over 1.1% in the top ten. The sequenced sample was PBMCs, obtained 255 days after intestinal transplant. The receptors here all came from a human patient who received an intestinal transplant, so some T cells may come from the graft donor.

V gene TRBV25-1 combines with J gene TRBJ2-2, with D unclear. Germline values: CDR1 MGHDK, CDR2 SYGVNS. V was cut by 8 bases and J by 3 bases, with 10 bases left in between. The CDR3 totals 13 residues. For the CDR3, the DNA is TGTGCCAGCCCCAGACGGGACACCGGGGAGCTGTTTTTT. It translates to CASPRRDTGELFF.

This chain uses TRBV6-6 with TRBJ2-3, with a weak D call TRBD1 (7 bases). The CDR3 has 15 amino acids. The germline V and J ends were trimmed by 6 bases and 5 bases, with 18 bases remaining between them. The V gene's germline CDR1 is MNHNY and CDR2 SVGAGI (reference sequence). In nucleotides, the CDR3 is TGTGCCAGCAGCCTCGGAGGGGGCGCGGAAGATACGCAGTATTTT. Residues: CASSLGGGAEDTQYF.

J is TRBJ1-5 and V is TRBV15, with D maybe TRBD1 (6 bases). The CDR3 runs 16 residues. V was trimmed by 5 bases and J by 9 bases, leaving 23 bases between them. CDR1 is LNHNV, CDR2 YYDKDF, per germline (reference sequence). DNA for the CDR3: TGTGCCACCAGCGAGGGGGGTCAGGAGGGGTGGGGGCCCCAGCATTTT. Protein: CATSEGGQEGWGPQHF.

The gene calls are TRBV7-6 and TRBJ1-5, with TRBD1 as a possible D gene (6 bases). This CDR3 comprises 15 residues. V was clipped by 5 bases and J by 3 bases, with 14 bases between them. Germline-derived CDR1 and CDR2 are SGHVS and FNYEAQ. The CDR3 DNA reads as TGTGCCAGCAGCCCCCTGACAGGTCCCAATCAGCCCCAGCATTTT. It is translated as CASSPLTGPNQPQHF.

This clone was seen just once. In DNA form, the CDR3 reads TGTGCCAGTAGTATAGCACAGAAAAACTATGGCTACACCTTC. It encodes CASSIAQKNYGYTF. The chain has TRBV19 and TRBJ1-2, with D uncertain. The CDR3 loop spans 14 amino acids. Germline V gene sequence: CDR1 LNHDA, CDR2 SQIVND (reference sequence). V was clipped by 1 base and J by 2 bases, with 8 bases between them.

The chain recombines TRBV9 with TRBJ1-5; D is possibly TRBD1 (6 bases). Trimming removed 3 bases from V and 8 bases from J, with 18 bases in between. The CDR3 runs 15 residues. The germline V gene has CDR1 SGDLS and CDR2 YYNGEE. The CDR3 DNA follows: TGTGCCAGCAGCGAAGGAAGGGGGGCGCAGAAGCCCCAGCATTTT. Encoded protein: CASSEGRGAQKPQHF. Combining the CDR3 with reference TRBV9 and TRBJ1-5 gives the whole variable domain DSGVTQTPKHLITATGQRVTLRCSPRSGDLSVYWYQQSLDQGLQFLIQYYNGEERAKGNILERFSAQQFPDLHSELNLSSLELGDSALYFCASSEGRGAQKPQHFGDGTRLSIL.

V usage is TRBV5-1 and J usage is TRBJ1-1; TRBD1 might be the D (5 bases). The germline V and J ends were trimmed by 0 bases and 0 bases, with 15 bases remaining between them. Germline loops: CDR1 SGHRS, CDR2 YFSETQ. The CDR3 is 17 amino acids. This CDR3 reads CASSLGLRGDMNTEAFF. In DNA, the CDR3 is TGCGCCAGCAGCTTGGGGCTGAGGGGAGATATGAACACTGAAGCTTTCTTT.

For this clone: The same CDR3 is also encoded by other DNA sequences in this sample. V usage is TRBV5-6 and J usage is TRBJ2-7; no reliable D call. Germline CDR1 SGHDT, CDR2 YYEEEE. The CDR3 extends over 13 amino acids. V was shortened by 3 bases and J by 2 bases, with 9 bases between the two germline ends. CDR3 nucleotide sequence: TGTGCCAGCAGCTCGGATAGTGCCTACGAGCAGTACGTC. It encodes CASSSDSAYEQYV.

The chain recombines TRBV6-5 with TRBJ1-4; no firm D call. CDR3 size: 14 residues. Trimming removed 5 bases at V and 0 bases at J, with 7 bases between. Germline-derived CDR1 and CDR2 are MNHEY and SVGAGI. CDR3 DNA sequence: TGTGCCAGCAGTCCATATGCAACTAATGAAAAACTGTTTTTT. Its translation: CASSPYATNEKLFF.

J is TRBJ1-1 and V is TRBV5-1, with 8 bases lining up with TRBD1. The CDR3 spans 17 residues. With 4 bases clipped from V and 1 base from J, the junction kept 12 bases outside the gene matches. In germline, CDR1 is SGHRS, CDR2 YFSETQ. CDR3 nucleotide sequence: TGCGCCAGCAGCCAACAACCCGGGACAGGTAGGAACACTGAAGCTTTCTTT. This encodes CASSQQPGTGRNTEAFF.